These 9 T cell receptor beta chains came from one sample sequenced in a study of blood T cell repertoires in COVID-19. Method: immunoSEQ multiplex PCR; TCRdb's copy keeps in-frame clones and lacks some. The sample includes more than 85,000 clones, 70% to 90% of them seen just once. Sequenced input: peripheral blood. The source of these receptors is a human donor in a cohort sampled during active COVID-19.

The V and J genes are TRBV30 and TRBJ2-2; TRBD2 matches 8 bases. CDR3 length equals 17 residues. Looked up from germline, CDR1 is GTSNPN and CDR2 is SVGIG (reference sequence). J gave up 4 bases and V 2 bases, and 12 bases lay outside the gene matches. The CDR3: CAWSPPTIGRGTGELFF. Here the CDR3 DNA reads TGTGCCTGGAGTCCTCCTACTATCGGGAGGGGCACCGGGGAGCTGTTTTTT.

This rearrangement joins TRBV7-8 to TRBJ1-2; 7 bases agree with TRBD1. The trim removed 5 bases at V and 4 bases at J, leaving 7 bases unmatched. This CDR3 region has 14 residues. Germline CDR1 reads SGHVS; CDR2 reads FQNEAQ. DNA for the CDR3: TGTGCCAGCAGCCACGAGACAGGGCCCTATGGCTACACCTTC. It yields the protein CASSHETGPYGYTF.

This chain links TRBV5-1 with TRBJ1-1; 8 nucleotides line up with TRBD1. CDR3 length: 14 amino acids. The germline gives CDR1 SGHRS, CDR2 YFSETQ. J gave up 4 bases and V 4 bases, and 6 bases lay outside the gene matches. CDR3 nucleotide sequence: TGCGCCAGCAGCGAGGGAACAGGGGGCACTGAAGCTTTCTTT. Its translation is CASSEGTGGTEAFF.

The rearrangement uses TRBV7-2 and TRBJ2-7, with 9 bases that match TRBD2. Germline V gene data show CDR1 as SGHTA and CDR2 as FQGNSA. The CDR3 extends over 15 amino acids. V shed 7 bases and J 0 bases; nucleotides not matched to a gene: 7. CDR3 DNA: TGTGCCAGCACCGTACTAGCGGGCCCCTCCTACGAGCAGTACTTC. Translation: CASTVLAGPSYEQYF.

The chain's CDR3 is CASSRRTGGGETQYF. CDR3 nucleotides: TGTGCCAGCAGCCGCCGGACAGGGGGAGGAGAGACCCAGTACTTC. This sequence joins TRBV7-9 and TRBJ2-5; 10 nucleotides line up with TRBD1. This CDR3 is built from 15 residues. Germline loops: CDR1 SEHNR, CDR2 FQNEAQ (reference sequence). Losses at the gene ends were 5 bases for V and 4 bases for J; bases not matched to a gene: 7.

The chain combines TRBV6-2 or TRBV6-3 with TRBJ2-1; 8 positions agree with TRBD2. J was trimmed by 5 bases and V by 6 bases; bases with no gene match: 12. Germline CDR1 MNHEY, CDR2 SVGEGT. This CDR3 contains 16 residues. DNA for the CDR3: TGTGCCAGCAGCCTCCTGCCCAGCGGGAGCCACAATGAGCAGTTCTTC. It encodes CASSLLPSGSHNEQFF.

J is TRBJ2-1 and V is TRBV27, with 8 bases lining up with TRBD1. The CDR3 runs 17 residues. V dropped 5 bases and J dropped 10; count of bases not matched to a gene: 19. CDR1 is MNHEY, CDR2 SMNVEV, per germline (reference sequence). The CDR3 loop is CASSVYRGTLVGGEQFF. CDR3 in DNA: TGTGCCAGCAGTGTGTACAGGGGGACCTTGGTTGGTGGAGAGCAGTTCTTC.

This clone has a handful of counts. The J gene is TRBJ2-6, the V gene TRBV7-3; the D gene is possibly TRBD1 (6 bases). This CDR3 has 17 amino acids. Germline-derived CDR1 and CDR2 are SGHTA and FQGTGA. V lost 8 bases and J lost 1, with 18 bases in between. CDR3 protein: CASSFRQAVSGANVLTF. As DNA, the CDR3 is TGTGCCAGCTCGTTCCGACAGGCAGTGTCTGGGGCCAACGTCCTGACTTTC.

Turning to this clone: At one end, the junction sequence differs from germline, possibly due to a read error. The chain carries TRBV7-3 and TRBJ1-6; 10 bases match TRBD1. Per the germline V gene, CDR1 is SGHTA and CDR2 is FQGTGA. There are 12 residues in the CDR3. The CDR3 DNA reads as TGTGCCAGCAGCTTAAAGGGGGGACAGGGGTACTTT. As protein: CASSLKGGQGYF. Together with reference TRBV7-3 and TRBJ1-6, the CDR3 gives the full variable domain: GAGVSQTPSNKVTEKGKYVELRCDPISGHTALYWYRQSLGQGPEFLIYFQGTGAADDSGLPNDRFFAVRPEGSVSTLKIQRTERGDSAVYLCASSLKGGQGYFGNGTRLTVT.